Listed below are T cell receptor beta chains from one sample, sequenced in a study of cytomegalovirus exposure and HLA in healthy donors. Sequencing used immunoSEQ multiplex PCR; TCRdb keeps in-frame clones, though not all of them. The table includes some 150,000 clones, approximately 80% detected once. Material: PBMCs. The receptors come from a woman in her 30s in good health and CMV-seronegative. Each CDR3 is given with its conserved first and last residue. Fields, in order: J gene, D gene, V gene, clone size, CDR3 DNA, CDR3 protein. The D gene is left open where the match is weak. Clone size is shown for a subset of rows, as once, few, many or a class of expanded clone.

j_call: TRBJ1-1
d_call: -
v_call: TRBV4-2
clone_size: few
cdr3_nt: TGTGCCAGCAACAGGGTAGGGGTTGATGACACTGAAGCTTTCTTT
cdr3_aa: CASNRVGVDDTEAFF

j_call: TRBJ1-2
d_call: TRBD1
v_call: TRBV19
clone_size: few
cdr3_nt: TGTGCCAGTAGTTCGGGACAGGGACCGGGCGGCTACACCTTC
cdr3_aa: CASSSGQGPGGYTF

j_call: TRBJ1-1
d_call: -
v_call: TRBV7-8
clone_size: -
cdr3_nt: TGTGCCAGCAGCCCTTGGGGGGAGGGTACTGAAGCTTTCTTT
cdr3_aa: CASSPWGEGTEAFF

j_call: TRBJ1-2
d_call: -
v_call: TRBV9
clone_size: once
cdr3_nt: TGTGCCAGCAGCGAGGGGATTGAGGGGGTTAACTATGGCTACACCTTC
cdr3_aa: CASSEGIEGVNYGYTF

j_call: TRBJ2-3
d_call: TRBD1
v_call: TRBV19
clone_size: once
cdr3_nt: TGTGCCAGTAGTATCAACAGGGGGCCCGATACGCAGTATTTT
cdr3_aa: CASSINRGPDTQYF

j_call: TRBJ2-1
d_call: TRBD2
v_call: TRBV19
clone_size: few
cdr3_nt: TGTGCCAGTAGTATTGGGGGTAGCGGGAGCCAAAATGAGCAGTTCTTC
cdr3_aa: CASSIGGSGSQNEQFF

j_call: TRBJ2-3
d_call: TRBD1
v_call: TRBV10-3
clone_size: -
cdr3_nt: TGTGCCATCAGTGAAGGGGTCCGTTACCGGGACAGGGGGTTTGGTACGCAGTATTTT
cdr3_aa: CAISEGVRYRDRGFGTQYF

j_call: TRBJ1-2
d_call: -
v_call: TRBV19
clone_size: -
cdr3_nt: TGTGCCAGTAGTCGCCAAGGGGATGGCTACACCTTC
cdr3_aa: CASSRQGDGYTF

j_call: TRBJ2-7
d_call: TRBD2
v_call: TRBV18
clone_size: -
cdr3_nt: TGTGCCAGCTCACCACCGGTGGCTAGCGGGAGATACGAGCAGTACTTC
cdr3_aa: CASSPPVASGRYEQYF

j_call: TRBJ2-5
d_call: -
v_call: TRBV7-2
clone_size: -
cdr3_nt: TGTGCCAGCAGCTTTTCAGGGGCGGCGGGTCGATGGGAGACCCAGTACTTC
cdr3_aa: CASSFSGAAGRWETQYF

j_call: TRBJ1-1
d_call: -
v_call: TRBV7-2
clone_size: -
cdr3_nt: TGTGCCAGCAGCTTATTCATGAACACTGAAGCTTTCTTT
cdr3_aa: CASSLFMNTEAFF

j_call: TRBJ2-7
d_call: -
v_call: TRBV10-3
clone_size: -
cdr3_nt: TGTGCCACCTCACGGGACTCCTACGAGCAGTACTTC
cdr3_aa: CATSRDSYEQYF

j_call: TRBJ1-1
d_call: -
v_call: TRBV9
clone_size: -
cdr3_nt: TGTGCCAGCAGCGTAGTAGCAGCGAACACTGAAGCTTTCTTT
cdr3_aa: CASSVVAANTEAFF

j_call: TRBJ2-7
d_call: -
v_call: TRBV9
clone_size: -
cdr3_nt: TGTGCCAGCAGCGTAACTAGCACGGGCGGGCAGTACTTC
cdr3_aa: CASSVTSTGGQYF